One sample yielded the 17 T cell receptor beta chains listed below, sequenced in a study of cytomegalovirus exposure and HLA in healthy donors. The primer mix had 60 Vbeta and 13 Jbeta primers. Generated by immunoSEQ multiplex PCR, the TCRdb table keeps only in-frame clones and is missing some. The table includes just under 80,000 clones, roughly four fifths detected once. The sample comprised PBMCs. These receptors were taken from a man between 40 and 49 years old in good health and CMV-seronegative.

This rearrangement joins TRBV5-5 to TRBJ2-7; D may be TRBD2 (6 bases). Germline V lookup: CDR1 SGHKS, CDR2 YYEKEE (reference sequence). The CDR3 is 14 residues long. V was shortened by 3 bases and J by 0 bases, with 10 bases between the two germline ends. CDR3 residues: CASSSSAGSYEQYF. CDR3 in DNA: TGTGCCAGCAGCTCTAGCGCGGGCTCCTACGAGCAGTACTTC.

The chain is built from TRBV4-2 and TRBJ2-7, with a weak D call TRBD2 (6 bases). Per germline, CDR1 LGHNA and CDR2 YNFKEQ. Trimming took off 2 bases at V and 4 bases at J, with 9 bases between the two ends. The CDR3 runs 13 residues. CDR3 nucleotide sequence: TGTGCCAGCAGCCAACAAGGAGGGTACGAGCAGTACTTC. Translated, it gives CASSQQGGYEQYF.

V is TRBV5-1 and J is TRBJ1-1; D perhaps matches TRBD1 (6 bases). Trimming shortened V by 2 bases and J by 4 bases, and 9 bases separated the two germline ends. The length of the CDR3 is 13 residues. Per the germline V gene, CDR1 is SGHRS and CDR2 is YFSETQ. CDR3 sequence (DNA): TGCGCCAGCAGCTTACAGGGTCTCACTGAAGCTTTCTTT. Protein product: CASSLQGLTEAFF.

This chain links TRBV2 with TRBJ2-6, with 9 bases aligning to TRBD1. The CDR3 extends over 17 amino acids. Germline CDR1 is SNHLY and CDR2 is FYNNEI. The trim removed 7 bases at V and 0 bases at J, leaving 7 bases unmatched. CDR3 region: CASKPGQGLSGANVLTF. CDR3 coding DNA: TGTGCCAGCAAACCGGGACAGGGCCTCTCTGGGGCCAACGTCCTGACTTTC.

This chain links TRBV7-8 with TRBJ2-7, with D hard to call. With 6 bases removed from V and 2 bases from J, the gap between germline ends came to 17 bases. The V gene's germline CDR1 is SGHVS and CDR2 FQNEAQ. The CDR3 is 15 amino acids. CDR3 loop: CASSSGPSLTYEQYF. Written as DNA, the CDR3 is TGTGCCAGCAGTTCAGGCCCCAGTCTAACCTACGAGCAGTACTTC.

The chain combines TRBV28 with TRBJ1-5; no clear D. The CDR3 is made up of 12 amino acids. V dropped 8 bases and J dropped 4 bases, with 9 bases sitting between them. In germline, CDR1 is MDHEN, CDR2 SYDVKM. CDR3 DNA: TGTGCCAGCCGAACAGCAAATCAGCCCCAGCATTTT. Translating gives CASRTANQPQHF.

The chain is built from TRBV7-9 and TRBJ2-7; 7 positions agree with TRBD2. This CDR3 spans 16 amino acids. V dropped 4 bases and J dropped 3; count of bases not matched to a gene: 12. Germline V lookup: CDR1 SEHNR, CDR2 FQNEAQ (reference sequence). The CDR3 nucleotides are TGTGCCAGCAGCTACACTAGCGTAGGGGCCCACTACGAGCAGTACTTC. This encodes CASSYTSVGAHYEQYF.

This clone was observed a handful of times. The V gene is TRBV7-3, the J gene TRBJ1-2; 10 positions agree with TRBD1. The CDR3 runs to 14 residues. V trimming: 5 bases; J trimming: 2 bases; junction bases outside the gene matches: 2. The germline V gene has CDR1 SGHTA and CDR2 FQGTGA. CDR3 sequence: CASSPDRGNYGYTF. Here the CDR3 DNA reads TGTGCCAGCAGCCCGGACAGGGGGAACTATGGCTACACCTTC.

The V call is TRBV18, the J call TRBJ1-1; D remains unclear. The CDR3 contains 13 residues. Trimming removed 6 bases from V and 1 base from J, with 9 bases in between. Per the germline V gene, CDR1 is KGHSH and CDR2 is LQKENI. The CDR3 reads CASSSGANTEAFF. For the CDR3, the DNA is TGTGCCAGCTCGTCGGGAGCGAACACTGAAGCTTTCTTT.

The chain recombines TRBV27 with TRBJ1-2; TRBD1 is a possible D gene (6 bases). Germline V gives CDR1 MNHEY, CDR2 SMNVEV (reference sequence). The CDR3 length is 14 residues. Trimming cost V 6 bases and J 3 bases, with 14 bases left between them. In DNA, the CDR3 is TGTGCCAGCAGCCTAGATAGGGGGTACTATGGCTACACCTTC. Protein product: CASSLDRGYYGYTF.

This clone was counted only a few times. CDR3 DNA sequence: TGCGCCAGCAGCCAAGATCGAGGGGGAGCGGGAGCTTACGAGCAGTACTTC. The encoded protein is CASSQDRGGAGAYEQYF. This rearrangement joins TRBV4-3 to TRBJ2-7, with 8 bases identical to TRBD2. Looked up from germline, CDR1 is LGHNA and CDR2 is YSLEER. There are 17 residues in the CDR3. After removal of 0 bases from V and 4 bases from J, the junction contained 11 bases not matched to a gene.

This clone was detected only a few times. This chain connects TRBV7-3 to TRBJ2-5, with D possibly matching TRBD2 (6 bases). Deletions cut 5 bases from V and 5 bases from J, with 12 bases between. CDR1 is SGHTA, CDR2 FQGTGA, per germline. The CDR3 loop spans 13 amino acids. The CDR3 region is CASSPGSGETQYF. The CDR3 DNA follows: TGTGCCAGCAGCCCCGGTAGCGGTGAGACCCAGTACTTC.

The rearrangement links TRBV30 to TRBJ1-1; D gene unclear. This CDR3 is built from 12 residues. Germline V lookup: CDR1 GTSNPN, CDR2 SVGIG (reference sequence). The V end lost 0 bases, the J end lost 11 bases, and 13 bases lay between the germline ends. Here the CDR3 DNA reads TGTGCCTGGAGTGTTGGGAGGGTAAGGGCTTTCTTT. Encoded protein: CAWSVGRVRAFF.

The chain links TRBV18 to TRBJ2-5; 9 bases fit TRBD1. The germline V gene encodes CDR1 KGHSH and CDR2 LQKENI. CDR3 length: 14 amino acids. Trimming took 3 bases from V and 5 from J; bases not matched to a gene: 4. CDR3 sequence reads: CASSPSGTGETQYF. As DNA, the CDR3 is TGTGCCAGCTCACCGTCCGGGACAGGGGAGACCCAGTACTTC.

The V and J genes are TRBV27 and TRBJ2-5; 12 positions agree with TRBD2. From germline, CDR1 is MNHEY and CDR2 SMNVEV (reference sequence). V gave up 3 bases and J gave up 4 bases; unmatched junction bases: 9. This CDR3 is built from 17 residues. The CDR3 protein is CASSFSSSGRVGETQYF. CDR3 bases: TGTGCCAGCAGTTTTTCTTCTAGCGGGAGGGTAGGAGAGACCCAGTACTTC.

CDR3 amino acids: CAWTETGFLGEQFF. The CDR3 coding sequence is TGTGCCTGGACGGAGACGGGTTTCCTGGGTGAGCAGTTCTTC. The chain links TRBV30 to TRBJ2-1; the D is unclear. Between the trimmed V and J ends, which lost 4 bases and 9 bases, there was a span of 19 bases. The CDR3 is 14 amino acids. Germline CDR1 GTSNPN, CDR2 SVGIG (reference sequence).

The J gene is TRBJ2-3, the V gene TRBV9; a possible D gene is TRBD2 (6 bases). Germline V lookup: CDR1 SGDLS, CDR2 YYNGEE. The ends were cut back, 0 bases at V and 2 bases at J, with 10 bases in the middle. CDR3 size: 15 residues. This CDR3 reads CASSVAAGLTDTQYF. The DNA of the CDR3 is TGTGCCAGCAGCGTAGCGGCGGGACTCACAGATACGCAGTATTTT.